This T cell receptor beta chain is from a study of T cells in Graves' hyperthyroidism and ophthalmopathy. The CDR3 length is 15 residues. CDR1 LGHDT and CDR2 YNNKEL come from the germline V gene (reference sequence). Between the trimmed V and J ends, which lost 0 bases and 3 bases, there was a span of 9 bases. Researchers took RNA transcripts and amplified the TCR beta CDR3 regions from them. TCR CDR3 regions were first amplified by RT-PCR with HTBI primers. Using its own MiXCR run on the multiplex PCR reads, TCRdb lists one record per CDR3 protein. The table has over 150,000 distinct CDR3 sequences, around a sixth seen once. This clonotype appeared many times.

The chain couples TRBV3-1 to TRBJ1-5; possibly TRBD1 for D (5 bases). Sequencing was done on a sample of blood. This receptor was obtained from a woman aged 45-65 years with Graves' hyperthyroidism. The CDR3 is CASSQDLTVNQPQHF. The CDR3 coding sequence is TGTGCCAGCAGCCAAGATTTGACAGTCAATCAGCCCCAGCATTTT.